Listed here is a single T cell receptor beta chain. In terms of origin and age, donors were healthy Caucasian individuals from Russia aged roughly 6 to 95. A J-beta primer mix and a sample-barcoded 5' primer were used in a second PCR of roughly 7 to 12 cycles. TCRdb processed the 5' RACE reads anew with MiXCR; each CDR3 protein has one entry. In the table there are roughly 1,000,000 distinct CDR3 sequences, around 25% of which are singletons. Looked up from germline, CDR1 is LGHNT and CDR2 is FRNRAP. The CDR3 extends over 14 amino acids. With 6 bases removed from V and 2 bases from J, the gap between germline ends came to 13 bases. This specimen belongs to a study of blood T cells in healthy people across ages. These data also formed part of another study, on T cells of mothers and their children.

V is TRBV12-5 and J is TRBJ2-5; maybe TRBD2 (5 bases). The material sequenced was blood. This receptor was taken from a girl aged 2 to 10 in good health. The CDR3 region has the DNA TGTGCTAGTGGCGGACTGCCCCTGCAAGAGACCCAGTACTTC. Protein: CASGGLPLQETQYF.